One sample yielded the 21 T cell receptor beta chains listed below, sequenced in a study of CD8 T cells in ankylosing spondylitis. Study-level findings and limits: Among TCR beta sequences, a motif of eight highly homologous variants appeared characteristic of ankylosing spondylitis blood.

TCRdb redid the calling of the 5' RACE reads with MiXCR, one entry per CDR3 protein. The sample includes 700,000 or so distinct CDR3 sequences, roughly 19% of them seen just once. Antigen specificity for these receptors is unknown. Sequencing input: blood, either unsorted or a sorted T cell fraction (not recorded which). Source of these receptors: a male donor with ankylosing spondylitis.

This clonotype was found a few times. V and J are TRBV3-1 and TRBJ1-2; D remains unclear. The CDR3 length is 13 residues. Trimming pared 1 base from V and 3 bases from J, leaving 6 bases between. Germline CDR1 reads LGHDT; CDR2 reads YNNKEL (reference sequence). The CDR3 spells CASSQVNDYGYTF. For the CDR3, the DNA is TGTGCCAGCAGCCAAGTAAACGACTATGGCTACACCTTC. Filled out from reference TRBV3-1 and TRBJ1-2, the complete variable domain reads DTAVSQTPKYLVTQMGNDKSIKCEQNLGHDTMYWYKQDSKKFLKIMFSYNNKELIINETVPNRFSPKSPDKAHLNLHINSLELGDSAVYFCASSQVNDYGYTFGSGTRLTVV.

This chain links TRBV6-1 with TRBJ2-5, with TRBD1 matching over 7 bases. Unmatched junction bases numbered 4, after V lost 6 bases and J lost 3 bases. The germline V gene has CDR1 MNHNS and CDR2 SASEGT. There are 13 residues in the CDR3. The CDR3 DNA reads as TGTGCCAGCAGACTGGGACAGAAAGAGACCCAGTACTTC. This translates into CASRLGQKETQYF.

In its sample, this clonotype was seen a few times. V is TRBV12-3 or TRBV12-4 and J is TRBJ1-1; perhaps TRBD1 as D (5 bases). The ends were cut back, 1 base at V and 1 base at J, with 7 bases in the middle. This CDR3 has 14 amino acids. This chain's CDR3 is CASSLGTQNTEAFF. Here the CDR3 DNA reads TGTGCCAGCAGTTTAGGGACACAGAACACTGAAGCTTTCTTT.

This clonotype turned up a few times. V gene TRBV7-2 combines with J gene TRBJ2-1, with 13 bases identical to TRBD2. The CDR3 consists of 15 residues. V was pared by 5 bases and J by 8 bases, with 6 bases of the junction left unmatched. Germline lookup yields CDR1 SGHTA and CDR2 FQGNSA. CDR3 in DNA: TGTGCCAGCAGCCTGGGACTAGCGGGAATCGATGAGCAGTTCTTC. It specifies CASSLGLAGIDEQFF.

This clonotype has a handful of counts. The chain couples TRBV20-1 to TRBJ2-5; the D gene could be TRBD1 or TRBD2 (5 bases each). Between the trimmed V and J ends, which lost 1 base and 4 bases, there was a span of 22 bases. This CDR3 is 17 amino acids long. From germline, CDR1 is DFQATT and CDR2 SNEGSKA (reference sequence). The CDR3 bases are TGCAGTGCTAGAGGTCGGAGTGGGGGAGAGGCCCTAGAGACCCAGTACTTC. This sequence encodes CSARGRSGGEALETQYF.

This clonotype was seen more than once but under ten times. The chain carries TRBV12-3 or TRBV12-4 and TRBJ2-2; 10 bases are shared with TRBD2. V was clipped by 5 bases and J by 5 bases; unmatched bases: 8. The CDR3 loop spans 16 amino acids. The CDR3 DNA is TGTGCCAGCAGTCCCGAAGCGGGAGGGGGGACCGGGGAGCTGTTTTTT. Its protein is CASSPEAGGGTGELFF.

This clonotype has just a few counts. The gene calls are TRBV11-2 and TRBJ2-5; 15 bases match TRBD2. After removal of 5 bases from V and 5 bases from J, the junction contained 9 bases not matched to a gene. Germline V gene data show CDR1 as SGHAT and CDR2 as FQNNGV. The CDR3 is 17 amino acids. CDR3 nucleotides: TGTGCCAGCAGCCCGCCGACCGGGACTAGCGGGAGGGAGACCCAGTACTTC. This translates into CASSPPTGTSGRETQYF.

This clonotype has ten or more counts. The chain is built from TRBV29-1 and TRBJ2-7; 8 bases fit TRBD1. V was clipped by 6 bases and J by 3 bases; unmatched bases: 4. The CDR3 is 12 amino acids. CDR1 is SQVTM and CDR2 is ANQGSEA in the germline V gene. The CDR3 region is CSVGTGGYEQYF. The CDR3 coding sequence is TGCAGCGTGGGGACAGGCGGCTACGAGCAGTACTTC.

The chain couples TRBV5-1 to TRBJ1-3; D is perhaps TRBD1 (5 bases). Trimming left V 1 base short and J 0 bases short, with 11 bases between. Germline CDR1 and CDR2: SGHRS and YFSETQ. CDR3 length: 16 amino acids. This CDR3 reads CASSLSQVSSGNTIYF. As DNA, the CDR3 is TGCGCCAGCAGCTTGTCACAGGTCAGCTCTGGAAACACCATATATTTT.

The chain couples TRBV7-9 to TRBJ1-2; no firm D call. CDR1 is SEHNR and CDR2 is FQNEAQ in the germline V gene (reference sequence). This CDR3 region has 12 residues. The CDR3 here is CVVGRGDYGYTF. The CDR3 DNA is TGTGTCGTCGGCAGAGGCGACTATGGCTACACCTTC.

In this sample, this clonotype turned up many times. The chain links TRBV4-3 to TRBJ2-7, with D tentatively TRBD2 (6 bases). This CDR3 comprises 14 residues. The V end lost 0 bases, the J end lost 2 bases, and 8 bases lay between the germline ends. CDR1 is LGHNA, CDR2 YSLEER, per germline. The CDR3 loop is CASSQEEGAYEQYF. In DNA form, the CDR3 reads TGCGCCAGCAGCCAAGAGGAGGGAGCCTACGAGCAGTACTTC.

This sequence joins TRBV25-1 and TRBJ1-4; D remains unclear. CDR3 length: 15 residues. Trimming pared 0 bases from V and 6 bases from J, leaving 11 bases between. The germline gives CDR1 MGHDK, CDR2 SYGVNS. DNA of the CDR3: TGTGCCAGCAGTGAATATGGAGGGAGGGATGAAAAACTGTTTTTT. Protein sequence: CASSEYGGRDEKLFF.

This clonotype appeared a few times. V is TRBV20-1 and J is TRBJ2-1; 10 bases are a match to TRBD2. Germline loops: CDR1 DFQATT, CDR2 SNEGSKA (reference sequence). There are 16 residues in the CDR3. J lost 9 bases, V lost 0 bases, and 11 bases had no gene match. For the CDR3, the DNA is TGCAGTGCTAGAGATGGTCTAGCGGGAGAAAGAGGTGAGCAGTTCTTC. Its protein product is CSARDGLAGERGEQFF.

This chain joins TRBV5-1 and TRBJ1-4; 7 positions match TRBD1. After removal of 4 bases from V and 5 bases from J, the junction contained 8 bases not matched to a gene. Germline values: CDR1 SGHRS, CDR2 YFSETQ. The CDR3 sequence is 15 residues long. CDR3 DNA sequence: TGCGCCAGCAGCACCCGACAGGGTCCGAATGAAAAACTGTTTTTT. It encodes CASSTRQGPNEKLFF.

V usage is TRBV3-1 and J usage is TRBJ1-2; D uncertain. The CDR3 consists of 13 residues. V lost 1 base to trimming and J lost 4 bases, with 7 bases between them. Germline-derived CDR1 and CDR2 are LGHDT and YNNKEL (reference sequence). CDR3 in amino acids: CASSQVGSYGYTF. Here the CDR3 DNA reads TGTGCCAGCAGCCAAGTGGGCAGCTATGGCTACACCTTC.

V is TRBV3-1 and J is TRBJ2-1; possibly TRBD2 for D (5 bases). CDR3 length equals 13 residues. Germline V lookup: CDR1 LGHDT, CDR2 YNNKEL (reference sequence). V was trimmed by 4 bases and J by 9 bases, leaving 13 bases between them. CDR3 loop: CASSLTGITEQFF. The CDR3 bases are TGTGCCAGCAGCCTAACGGGGATTACTGAGCAGTTCTTC.

This sequence joins TRBV3-1 and TRBJ1-5, with no clear D. Trimming removed 1 base from V and 2 bases from J, with 9 bases in between. Germline V gene sequence: CDR1 LGHDT, CDR2 YNNKEL (reference sequence). The CDR3 covers 15 residues. CDR3 sequence: CASSQGSSGNQPQHF. The CDR3 nucleotides are TGTGCCAGCAGCCAAGGGAGTAGCGGCAATCAGCCCCAGCATTTT.

This clonotype turned up a few times. The gene calls are TRBV10-3 and TRBJ2-1, with 13 bases that match TRBD2. In germline, CDR1 is ENHRY, CDR2 SYGVKD. The V segment lost 2 bases and the J segment 4 bases; nucleotides outside the gene matches: 11. The CDR3 consists of 19 residues. The CDR3, as DNA: TGTGCCATCAGTGAGCGGACTAGCGGGAGTCGGAGGGGTTACAATGAGCAGTTCTTC. Protein product: CAISERTSGSRRGYNEQFF.

The CDR3 region has the DNA TGTGCCAGCAGTTTTATCGGGGAGGGAACTGAAGCTTTCTTT. Its translation: CASSFIGEGTEAFF. This chain uses TRBV27 with TRBJ1-1; D is ambiguous. Trimming left V 3 bases short and J 5 bases short, with 13 bases between. The V gene's germline CDR1 is MNHEY and CDR2 SMNVEV (reference sequence). The CDR3 has 14 amino acids.

This clonotype was detected ten times or more. The chain recombines TRBV25-1 with TRBJ1-1, with D possibly being TRBD1 (6 bases). The CDR3 has 15 residues. Germline V lookup: CDR1 MGHDK, CDR2 SYGVNS. The ends were cut back, 1 base at V and 5 bases at J, with 14 bases in the middle. CDR3 protein: CASSELGRGVTEAFF. DNA for the CDR3: TGTGCCAGCAGTGAATTAGGCAGGGGAGTGACTGAAGCTTTCTTT.

The chain joins TRBV6-1 to TRBJ1-2, with 7 bases fitting TRBD1. This CDR3 contains 15 residues. V lost 7 bases, J lost 0 bases, and 8 bases stayed unmatched. Germline loops: CDR1 MNHNS, CDR2 SASEGT. CDR3 nucleotides: TGTGCCAGCAACGACAGGGACCCACCTAACTATGGCTACACCTTC. It specifies CASNDRDPPNYGYTF.